This section outlines one TCR beta chain sequence together with its context. Its antigen is unknown. The PCR was carried out with 60 Vbeta primers and 13 Jbeta primers. The repertoire was sequenced with immunoSEQ multiplex PCR; TCRdb's copy has only in-frame clones and lacks some. The repertoire table contains some 120,000 clones. The sample belongs to a study of cytomegalovirus exposure and HLA in healthy donors. General observations from the study: The productive fraction for most TCR beta V segments was about 87% or about 30% in an earlier analysis. Some V segments (TRBV6-2 and TRBV6-3 among them) were excluded as indistinguishable. Altogether, 150 to 200 TCR beta chains were recorded as cytomegalovirus-associated. In a later analysis, a genetic analysis reported fewer productive-TCR N-insertions in an Asian-associated ancestry cluster than the cohort average.

The CDR3 consists of 17 residues. V dropped 5 bases and J dropped 8; count of bases not matched to a gene: 15. Looked up from germline, CDR1 is SGHAT and CDR2 is FQNNGV. The chain links TRBV11-2 to TRBJ2-1; 10 positions match TRBD1. Sequenced input: PBMCs. The sequence was obtained from a woman aged 60-75 years in good health and CMV-seronegative. The CDR3 loop is CASSPGTGVDFVDEQFF. CDR3 DNA: TGTGCCAGCAGCCCCGGGACAGGGGTCGACTTTGTCGATGAGCAGTTCTTC.